This TCR beta chain stems from a study of post-analysis software for immune sequencing data. Study-wide findings and caveats: In multiple sclerosis, normalized Chao1 diversity was significantly below that of controls. Batch-mates among the samples co-clustered strongly by F measure. TRBV5-6, TRBV5-1 and TRBV20-1 belonged to a set of roughly 5 TRBV segments that were more frequent in patients than controls.

Worth noting for this clonotype: Its cognate antigen is unknown.

Germline V gene data show CDR1 as KGHDR and CDR2 as SFDVKD. V lost 2 bases, J lost 5 bases, and 0 bases lay in between. The CDR3 is made up of 11 amino acids. Unique molecular identifiers were built into the TCR beta cDNA libraries. T cells numbering about 0.95 to 11 million gave rise to a few hundred thousand cDNA molecules. TCRdb itself ran the PCR reads through MiXCR, one entry per CDR3 protein. The sample has about half a million distinct CDR3 sequences; nearly 45% are singletons. Sequenced material: blood. The V call is TRBV24-1, the J call TRBJ2-1; D gene ambiguous. The receptor was isolated from a girl aged 10 to 17 with multiple sclerosis. The CDR3 sequence: CATSDYNEQFF. CDR3 nucleotide sequence: TGTGCCACCAGTGATTACAATGAGCAGTTCTTC.